This record looks at one T cell receptor (beta chain) sequence and its context. What it recognizes is unknown. V dropped 4 bases and J dropped 4; count of bases not matched to a gene: 19. The CDR3 has 19 residues. This sample was taken from a study of cytomegalovirus exposure and HLA in healthy donors. Study in general: Most donors, more than 80% of 398 genotyped, fell in the Caucasian-associated ancestry cluster.

General study results and limits: No immune exposure information besides CMV serostatus was available.

PCR amplification relied on 60 Vbeta primers (plus 13 Jbeta primers). Produced via immunoSEQ multiplex PCR; TCRdb's table is partial and in-frame only. The sample carries approximately 50,000 clones, around 80% recorded once. The sequence derives from a man in his thirties or forties in good health and CMV-seropositive. Material for sequencing was PBMCs. The chain has TRBV23-1 and TRBJ1-5; TRBD1 aligns across 7 bases. TRBV23-1 belongs to the ORF category, with a function that is uncertain. This CDR3 is CASSRKPCKTGTENQPQHF. The DNA of the CDR3 is TGCGCCAGCAGTCGAAAACCGTGTAAAACCGGGACAGAGAATCAGCCCCAGCATTTT.